Described below is a single TCR gamma chain sequence and its context. The antigen this receptor binds is unknown. Base qualities are not provided; no much larger clone lies one nucleotide away. RNA was isolated using the RNeasy mini kit, and reverse transcription was performed with Superscript III. Multiplex PCR was used to generate CDR3 amplicons, with pooled V-gene forward primers and a constant-region reverse primer carrying Illumina adaptor overhangs. Amplicons were gel-purified, then indexed with Nextera index primers over around 8 extra PCR cycles and purified with AMPure XP beads. Libraries were sequenced on an Illumina MiSeq with paired-end 250 bp reads, dual indexing and 20% PhiX spike-in. Regarding the original processing steps: Read quality was checked with FastQC, and TRG read pairs were merged using ea-utils fastq-join. Sequences were annotated with IMGT/HighV-QUEST, keeping only productive sequences with unambiguous V-gene assignment; clonotypes were defined by identical CDR3 sequence. Downstream analysis used VDJtools 1.1.1, tcR 2.2.3, Treemap and vegan Shannon diversity in R 3.4.4. Clone calls in TCRdb were regenerated from the public reads with CATT, after which identical DNA sequences shared one row. The V and J calls reflect TCRdb's pipeline rather than the authors' work. This sample gives tens of thousands of gamma-chain clones in total; over 20% of them show up just once. The ten largest clonotypes hold around 1.9% of the sample.

This record belongs to a study of Vδ1+ human thymocytes (dated by TCRdb to 2017 to 2018). In terms of the full investigation: As a data resource, the study described the mRNA-level TRG and TRD CDR3 repertoires of highly purified Vdelta1+ thymocytes obtained from young children. Earlier work had validated the multiplex-based CDR3 amplicon strategy against 5'RACE-based methods for generating CDR3 amplicons.

Summary of the overall study and its limitations: No clustering by age or sex was observed, so analyses did not stratify donors by these variables. Because unexpected Vdelta2 sequences could lead to misinterpretation of bulk repertoire data, the authors recommended using highly purified populations and single-cell validation. The thymic TRG and TRD repertoires appeared highly polyclonal, with Gaussian CDR3 length distributions, in contrast to the oligoclonal repertoires of peripheral blood. Despite high sort purity, 20% to 25% of thymic TRD sequences were Vdelta2 (and few Vdelta3), unlike peripheral blood Vdelta1+ controls. Many TRG clonotypes were found to be shared between donors (up to roughly 7x10^3), whereas TRD repertoires were found to be essentially private (max about 120 shared).

For CDR1 and CDR2, the germline V gene (reference sequence) lists GITISATS and ISYDGTV. V ends up 2 bases short and J 12 bases short, with an unmatched junction base count of 10. From the cysteine up to the phenylalanine, the CDR3 has a length of 12 residues. The DNA shown is the 36-base CDR3, in frame from base 1. Thymic samples were depleted of alphabeta T cells, then CD3+ TCRVdelta1+ TCRVdelta2- thymocytes were FACS-sorted. The purity of the sorted Vdelta1+ thymocytes fell between roughly 97% and 99.6%. Thymic specimens came from roughly eight paediatric patients undergoing corrective cardiac surgery, aged from about 5 days to 16 months. The thymic tissue was dispersed, and mononuclear cells were isolated using a Histopaque-1077 density gradient. The staining antibodies were anti-TCRVdelta1 clone TS8.2, anti-TCRVdelta2 clone B6, anti-CD3 clone HIT3a and anti-TCRalphabeta clone IP26.

Sequences were obtained from Vdelta1+ gamma-delta thymocytes from the thymus. Interpreted using the paper, the cell subset or site label stands for: FACS-sorted CD3+ TCRalphabeta- TCRVdelta1+ TCRVdelta2- thymocytes. The chain is encoded by TRGV9 joined to TRGJ1 or TRGJ2. The TCR was taken from a girl under two years old who had congenital heart surgery. The sequenced DNA: TGTGCCTTGTGGGAGGGGGGGTTGGCGAAACTCTTT. Its protein is CALWEGGLAKLF.